This T cell receptor (beta chain) was captured in a study of Ad26.COV2.S vaccination and SARS-CoV-2 variants. Looking at the study overall: Ad26.COV2.S given intramuscularly, once or twice 56 days apart.

With regard to this clone: Its antigen is not known.

Generated by immunoSEQ multiplex PCR, the TCRdb table keeps only in-frame clones and is missing some. This table holds some 480,000 clones, around nine tenths found once. Study observations and caveats: Substantial post-vaccination breadth of spike-specific CD8+ and CD4+ T cell responses was reported. In TCR breadth and depth analyses, total T cell responses may have been underestimated.

Treatment in this sample: roughly 19 received Ad26.COV2.S at low or high dose, single or two shots; 5 received placebo; per-sample allocation not given. Sampling was performed 63 days after the first vaccine or placebo injection. It was Wuhan-strain SARS-CoV-2 spike that the Ad26 vaccine vector expressed. Per germline, CDR1 SGHTS and CDR2 YDEGEE. V dropped 3 bases and J dropped 4; count of bases not matched to a gene: 6. The length of the CDR3 is 15 residues. Material: peripheral blood, obtained in a trial of Ad26.COV2.S vaccine versus placebo. The sequence derives from a person between 18 and 59 years old who received the Ad26.COV2.S COVID-19 vaccine or a placebo. J is TRBJ2-3 and V is TRBV5-8, with 9 positions matching TRBD1. Here the CDR3 reads CASSSPGQGSDTQYF. DNA of the CDR3: TGTGCCAGCAGCTCCCCGGGACAGGGCTCAGATACGCAGTATTTT.